These 15 T cell receptor beta chains came from one sample sequenced in a study of blood T cells in healthy people across ages. It was with a sample-barcoded 5' primer and a J-beta primer mix that a second PCR of roughly 6 to 11 cycles was run. TCRdb fed the 5' RACE reads into MiXCR, producing one record per CDR3 protein. The sample carries 1.4 million to 1.5 million distinct CDR3 sequences, roughly 45% recorded once. Input material: blood. These receptors all come from a woman aged 18-29 years in good health.

This chain joins TRBV4-1 and TRBJ2-7, with TRBD2 matching over 7 bases. In germline, CDR1 is MGHRA, CDR2 YSYEKL. The V segment lost 5 bases and the J segment 7 bases; nucleotides outside the gene matches: 14. This CDR3 is built from 15 residues. The CDR3 region is CASSSPLGRAHEQYF. Written as DNA, the CDR3 is TGCGCCAGCAGCTCCCCCCTGGGGAGGGCTCATGAGCAGTACTTC.

The chain combines TRBV27 with TRBJ1-2, with D possibly matching TRBD1 (5 bases). Germline CDR1 and CDR2: MNHEY and SMNVEV (reference sequence). Deletions cut 0 bases from V and 4 bases from J, with 9 bases between. The CDR3 loop spans 14 amino acids. CDR3 loop: CASSLSMGGYGYTF. The CDR3 region has the DNA TGTGCCAGCAGTTTATCAATGGGGGGCTATGGCTACACCTTC.

This clonotype was observed once. The chain is built from TRBV7-2 and TRBJ2-7; 11 nucleotides align to TRBD2. The V gene's germline CDR1 is SGHTA and CDR2 FQGNSA. V was clipped by 4 bases and J by 7 bases; unmatched bases: 12. The CDR3 sequence is 16 residues long. The CDR3 region is CASSSRLAGTYNEQYF. CDR3 nucleotide sequence: TGTGCCAGCAGCTCTCGACTAGCGGGAACCTACAATGAGCAGTACTTC. Together with reference TRBV7-2 and TRBJ2-7, the CDR3 gives the full variable domain: GAGVSQSPSNKVTEKGKDVELRCDPISGHTALYWYRQSLGQGLEFLIYFQGNSAPDKSGLPSDRFSAERTGGSVSTLTIQRTQQEDSAVYLCASSSRLAGTYNEQYFGPGTRLTVT.

Note on this clonotype: One junction end disagrees with the germline gene, perhaps due to a read error. CDR3 amino acids: CARPGGNEQFF. The DNA for the CDR3 is TGTGCTAGACCAGGGGGCAATGAGCAGTTCTTC. The V call is TRBV20-1, the J call TRBJ2-1; 7 nucleotides line up with TRBD1. The CDR3 spans 11 residues. From germline, CDR1 is DFQATT and CDR2 SNEGSKA (reference sequence).

The sample holds a few counts of this clonotype. The chain employs TRBV15 and TRBJ2-1; D gene uncertain. Germline loops: CDR1 LNHNV, CDR2 YYDKDF (reference sequence). Trimming shortened V by 5 bases and J by 7 bases, and 9 bases separated the two germline ends. This CDR3 has 12 residues. The CDR3 DNA is TGTGCCACCAGCTTGGGGTTAAATGAGCAGTTCTTC. Amino acids: CATSLGLNEQFF.

CDR3 in DNA: TGTGCCAGCAGCCCCGGGACAGGGACCGACGAGCAGTACTTC. It codes for CASSPGTGTDEQYF. The chain employs TRBV7-9 and TRBJ2-7; 9 bases are a match to TRBD1. CDR1 is SEHNR, CDR2 FQNEAQ, per germline (reference sequence). With V trimmed by 5 bases and J by 5 bases, 7 bases remained unmatched. The length of the CDR3 is 14 residues.

The rearrangement links TRBV11-2 to TRBJ2-2; 8 bases match TRBD2. The CDR3 runs to 16 residues. The V segment lost 4 bases and the J segment 6 bases; nucleotides outside the gene matches: 10. The germline CDR1 and CDR2 sequences are SGHAT and FQNNGV. The CDR3 protein is CASSSGAGGTSGELFF. In DNA form, the CDR3 reads TGTGCCAGCAGCTCGGGGGCGGGGGGAACGTCCGGGGAGCTGTTTTTT.

The chain joins TRBV7-3 to TRBJ2-3; tentative D call: TRBD2 (7 bases). The CDR3 has 15 residues. Germline V gene data show CDR1 as SGHTA and CDR2 as FQGTGA. The germline V and J ends were trimmed by 5 bases and 5 bases, with 17 bases remaining between them. The CDR3 is CASSPQGGALDTQYF. The CDR3 region has the DNA TGTGCCAGCAGCCCGCAAGGGGGGGCATTAGATACGCAGTATTTT. Together with reference TRBV7-3 and TRBJ2-3, the CDR3 gives the full variable domain: GAGVSQTPSNKVTEKGKYVELRCDPISGHTALYWYRQSLGQGPEFLIYFQGTGAADDSGLPNDRFFAVRPEGSVSTLKIQRTERGDSAVYLCASSPQGGALDTQYFGPGTRLTVL.

This clonotype was picked up a small number of times. The rearrangement joins TRBV7-2 to TRBJ2-5; D remains ambiguous. This CDR3 contains 13 residues. V was cut by 5 bases and J by 6 bases, with 13 bases left in between. From germline, CDR1 is SGHTA and CDR2 FQGNSA. DNA for the CDR3: TGTGCCAGCAGCCCTGACGTTGGGCAGACCCAGTACTTC. It yields the protein CASSPDVGQTQYF. The full variable domain, rest sourced from reference TRBV7-2 and TRBJ2-5, is GAGVSQSPSNKVTEKGKDVELRCDPISGHTALYWYRQSLGQGLEFLIYFQGNSAPDKSGLPSDRFSAERTGGSVSTLTIQRTQQEDSAVYLCASSPDVGQTQYFGPGTRLLVL.

V is TRBV5-5 and J is TRBJ2-3; TRBD1 agrees at 9 bases. The CDR3 has 16 residues. The V gene end was trimmed by 1 base and the J gene end by 3 bases; junction bases not matched to a gene: 6. The germline CDR1 and CDR2 sequences are SGHKS and YYEKEE (reference sequence). CDR3 nucleotides: TGTGCCAGCAGCTTGACAGGGGGCTTGGGGACAGATACGCAGTATTTT. Its translation: CASSLTGGLGTDTQYF. Variable domain in full (rest from reference TRBV5-5 and TRBJ2-3): DAGVTQSPTHLIKTRGQQVTLRCSPISGHKSVSWYQQVLGQGPQFIFQYYEKEERGRGNFPDRFSARQFPNYSSELNVNALLLGDSALYLCASSLTGGLGTDTQYFGPGTRLTVL.

The chain is built from TRBV7-8 and TRBJ2-1; 13 bases align to TRBD2. The CDR3 spans 19 residues. Germline CDR1 is SGHVS and CDR2 is FQNEAQ. After removal of 7 bases from V and 4 bases from J, the junction contained 16 bases not matched to a gene. CDR3 coding DNA: TGTGCCAGCATTCCGGGGACTAGCGGGACCCAATCCCTATACAATGAGCAGTTCTTC. Translated: CASIPGTSGTQSLYNEQFF.

A few counts support this clonotype. The chain uses TRBV7-2 and TRBJ1-2; the D gene is possibly TRBD1 (5 bases). In germline, CDR1 is SGHTA, CDR2 FQGNSA. This CDR3 contains 15 residues. The ends were cut back, 5 bases at V and 3 bases at J, with 16 bases in the middle. The CDR3 region is CASSPPTGWYYGYTF. The DNA of the CDR3 is TGTGCCAGCAGCCCTCCCACAGGCTGGTACTATGGCTACACCTTC.

V usage is TRBV6-2 or TRBV6-3 and J usage is TRBJ2-3; the D gene could be TRBD1 or TRBD2 (5 bases each). This CDR3 comprises 12 residues. CDR1 MNHEY and CDR2 SVGEGT come from the germline V gene. The V gene lost 6 bases and the J gene lost 10 bases, with 14 bases spanning the gap. The CDR3 DNA follows: TGTGCCAGCAGGGAAGGGGACCGCGCGCAGTATTTT. It yields the protein CASREGDRAQYF.

V is TRBV6-1 and J is TRBJ2-1; a weak D match, TRBD2 (5 bases). V was cut by 6 bases and J by 7 bases, with 22 bases left in between. CDR3 length: 16 residues. Germline CDR1 MNHNS, CDR2 SASEGT. CDR3 DNA: TGTGCCAGCAGGACTACCCTAGCCACATCGGGGAATGAGCAGTTCTTC. Encoded protein: CASRTTLATSGNEQFF.

V gene TRBV12-3 or TRBV12-4 combines with J gene TRBJ1-2; 8 bases line up with TRBD1. After removal of 4 bases from V and 4 bases from J, the junction contained 8 bases not matched to a gene. This CDR3 is 15 amino acids long. The chain's CDR3 is CASSSGQAPAYGYTF. Here the CDR3 DNA reads TGTGCCAGCAGTTCGGGACAGGCCCCAGCCTATGGCTACACCTTC.